Sequencing of this T cell receptor (beta chain) was carried out in a study of PD-1 blockade in mismatch repair-deficient tumors. Whole-study context: All were previously treated, progressing patients with over 9 mismatch repair-deficient cancer types. Study-level points and caveats: Tumor-resident clones, often absent from pretreatment blood, expanded after pembrolizumab and then contracted.

Produced via immunoSEQ multiplex PCR; TCRdb's table is partial and in-frame only. The sample carries around 110,000 clones, about 83% recorded once. Per germline, CDR1 SGDLS and CDR2 YYNGEE. V was shortened by 0 bases and J by 5 bases, with 15 bases between the two germline ends. The CDR3 spans 16 residues. Worth noting for this clone: Its antigen is as yet unknown.

The TCR was taken from an adult with mismatch repair-deficient cancer. The starting material was peripheral blood, obtained around 60 weeks after starting pembrolizumab. The V and J genes are TRBV9 and TRBJ2-1; possible D gene TRBD2, 6 bases. The CDR3 DNA is TGTGCCAGCAGCGTAGGCATGGTCTGGACTAACAATGAGCAGTTCTTC. This encodes CASSVGMVWTNNEQFF.